The rows below give T cell receptor beta chains drawn from one sample of a study of identical twins. TCRdb re-called the 5' RACE reads through MiXCR, storing one row per CDR3 protein. Among 200,000 to 300,000 distinct CDR3 sequences listed, about an eighth were seen once. The same specimen was also included in a second study, on yellow fever vaccine responses in identical twins.

The specimen was memory (CD45RO+) T cells sorted from blood. The receptors here all came from a woman younger than 30 in good health. CDR3s include the opening cysteine and the closing phenylalanine or tryptophan. Each record gives: CDR3 protein, CDR3 DNA, V gene, clone size, CDR3 length, J gene, D gene. D genes are given only for firm matches. Expanded clones are given a class, and other clones once, few, many or no size at all.

CASSFHSGNTIYF,TGTGCCAGCAGTTTCCACTCTGGAAACACCATATATTTT,TRBV12-3/TRBV12-4,few,13,TRBJ1-3,.
CASSYSMSSGKINTYEQYF,TGTGCCAGCAGTTACTCGATGTCGTCCGGCAAAATAAATACCTACGAGCAGTACTTC,TRBV6-2/TRBV6-3,.,19,TRBJ2-7,.
CAISENIGGAGTEAFF,TGTGCCATCAGTGAGAATATCGGGGGGGCAGGCACTGAAGCTTTCTTT,TRBV10-3,many,16,TRBJ1-1,.
CASSVTRQPQHF,TGTGCCAGCAGCGTTACAAGGCAGCCCCAGCATTTT,TRBV7-2,.,12,TRBJ1-5,.
CASSEGQGFVF,TGTGCCAGCAGTGAGGGACAGGGGTTTGTCTTC,TRBV3-1,.,11,TRBJ2-1,TRBD1
CASSLAGYSYNEQFF,TGTGCCAGCAGCCTGGCAGGCTACTCCTACAATGAGCAGTTCTTC,TRBV13,few,15,TRBJ2-1,.
CASSQREADTQYF,TGTGCCAGCAGTCAGCGGGAGGCAGATACGCAGTATTTT,TRBV2,few,13,TRBJ2-3,TRBD2
CASSIRGDQPQHF,TGTGCCAGCAGCATTAGAGGGGATCAGCCCCAGCATTTT,TRBV7-2,many,13,TRBJ1-5,.
CSVARTGGIYGYTF,TGCAGCGTCGCTAGGACAGGGGGCATCTATGGCTACACCTTC,TRBV29-1,many,14,TRBJ1-2,TRBD1
CASSLEVRGGETQYF,TGTGCCAGCAGCTTAGAGGTTCGGGGCGGGGAGACCCAGTACTTC,TRBV7-3,few,15,TRBJ2-5,.
CASSDAGTVALTDTQYF,TGTGCCAGCAGTGACGCCGGGACAGTGGCCCTCACAGATACGCAGTATTTT,TRBV6-1,few,17,TRBJ2-3,TRBD1
CASSEATTSGRGGFF,TGTGCCAGCAGTGAAGCAACTACTAGCGGAAGGGGGGGATTCTTC,TRBV2,.,15,TRBJ2-1,TRBD2
CASSLGFQEQYF,TGCGCCAGCAGCTTGGGGTTTCAAGAGCAGTACTTC,TRBV5-1,many,12,TRBJ2-7,.
CATSRGTGGAENTEAFF,TGTGCCACCAGCAGAGGGACAGGGGGCGCGGAGAACACTGAAGCTTTCTTT,TRBV15,.,17,TRBJ1-1,TRBD1
CASSSGTATNEKLFF,TGTGCCAGCAGCTCGGGGACTGCCACTAATGAAAAACTGTTTTTT,TRBV7-2,.,15,TRBJ1-4,.
CASSVGGGAYEQYF,TGCGCCAGCAGTGTGGGGGGGGGCGCCTACGAGCAGTACTTC,TRBV5-1,few,14,TRBJ2-7,.
CASKLRAGDDTQYF,TGCGCCAGCAAATTACGAGCGGGAGACGATACGCAGTATTTT,TRBV10-1,.,14,TRBJ2-3,TRBD2
CASSTLVGGGVYNEQFF,TGTGCCAGTAGTACCCTCGTTGGCGGGGGAGTTTACAATGAGCAGTTCTTC,TRBV19,.,17,TRBJ2-1,TRBD2
CASTPSRRMNQPQHF,TGTGCCAGCACCCCCTCCCGGCGGATGAATCAGCCCCAGCATTTT,TRBV6-2/TRBV6-3,few,15,TRBJ1-5,.
CASSRSNQPQHF,TGTGCCAGCAGCCGATCCAATCAGCCCCAGCATTTT,TRBV12-3/TRBV12-4,many,12,TRBJ1-5,.
CASSLQYRDGQFF,TGTGCCAGCAGCTTGCAATATCGGGACGGTCAGTTCTTC,TRBV5-5,few,13,TRBJ2-1,.
CASSQISGVNEQFF,TGCGCCAGCAGCCAAATCTCAGGGGTCAATGAGCAGTTCTTC,TRBV4-1,.,14,TRBJ2-1,.
CASSTTATSNQPQHF,TGTGCCAGCAGCACGACAGCAACTAGCAATCAGCCCCAGCATTTT,TRBV6-1,many,15,TRBJ1-5,.
CAWSASGSGELFF,TGTGCCTGGAGTGCTAGCGGGAGTGGGGAGCTGTTTTTT,TRBV30,few,13,TRBJ2-2,TRBD2
CASSEGRYEQFF,TGTGCCAGCAGCGAAGGGAGGTATGAGCAGTTCTTC,TRBV6-1,.,12,TRBJ2-1,.
CASTLGRVRGRGTEAFF,TGTGCCAGCACCTTGGGTCGAGTTAGGGGGCGAGGCACTGAAGCTTTCTTT,TRBV12-3/TRBV12-4,many,17,TRBJ1-1,TRBD1
CASSLVLLGDTQYF,TGTGCCAGCAGCTTAGTACTCCTAGGGGATACGCAGTATTTT,TRBV7-2,many,14,TRBJ2-3,.
CASSPWTGVGYEQYF,TGTGCCAGCAGCCCCTGGACAGGGGTCGGATACGAGCAGTACTTC,TRBV7-9,.,15,TRBJ2-7,TRBD1
CASSRQGESYNSPLHF,TGTGCCAGCAGTCGACAGGGGGAATCCTATAATTCACCCCTCCACTTT,TRBV25-1,.,16,TRBJ1-6,TRBD1
CAISGRGQETQYF,TGTGCCATCAGTGGCAGGGGTCAAGAGACCCAGTACTTC,TRBV10-3,many,13,TRBJ2-5,.
CASSFVLGNTEAFF,TGTGCCAGCAGCTTCGTCTTGGGGAACACTGAAGCTTTCTTT,TRBV5-8,few,14,TRBJ1-1,.
CASSSPTGLAGQETQYF,TGTGCCAGCAGTAGTCCCACTGGACTAGCGGGGCAAGAGACCCAGTACTTC,TRBV28,.,17,TRBJ2-5,TRBD2
CASSLQSGELFF,TGTGCCAGCAGTTTGCAATCCGGGGAGCTGTTTTTT,TRBV28,many,12,TRBJ2-2,.
CASSLAGATTEAFF,TGTGCCAGCAGTTTAGCAGGGGCTACCACTGAAGCTTTCTTT,TRBV12-3/TRBV12-4,many,14,TRBJ1-1,.
CSAQQGGYGYTF,TGCAGTGCCCAACAGGGGGGATATGGCTACACCTTC,TRBV20-1,few,12,TRBJ1-2,TRBD1
CASSLHLGREGKNIQYF,TGTGCCAGCAGTTTACACCTGGGCCGGGAGGGCAAAAACATTCAGTACTTC,TRBV27,.,17,TRBJ2-4,TRBD2
CASSLAAWTPGELFF,TGTGCCAGCAGCTTAGCAGCATGGACGCCCGGGGAGCTGTTTTTT,TRBV11-2,many,15,TRBJ2-2,.
CSASSLGGEQYF,TGCAGTGCTTCTTCTCTAGGGGGCGAGCAGTACTTC,TRBV20-1,.,12,TRBJ2-7,.
CASSGLERTGTGELFF,TGTGCCAGCAGTGGGCTTGAAAGGACAGGGACCGGGGAGCTGTTTTTT,TRBV2,few,16,TRBJ2-2,TRBD1
CASRGQGEWTGELFF,TGTGCCAGCAGGGGACAGGGGGAGTGGACCGGGGAGCTGTTTTTT,TRBV6-1,.,15,TRBJ2-2,TRBD1
CSARADRRSTEAFF,TGCAGTGCTAGGGCGGACAGGAGGAGCACTGAAGCTTTCTTT,TRBV20-1,.,14,TRBJ1-1,TRBD1
CASSAGTKDYEQYF,TGTGCCAGCAGTGCCGGGACGAAGGACTACGAGCAGTACTTC,TRBV2,few,14,TRBJ2-7,.
CASSRPAGGSYNEQFF,TGTGCCAGCAGCCGCCCGGCGGGAGGCTCCTACAATGAGCAGTTCTTC,TRBV7-9,.,16,TRBJ2-1,TRBD2
CATTGGRAYNEQFF,TGTGCCACCACGGGCGGGAGGGCCTACAATGAGCAGTTCTTC,TRBV24-1,.,14,TRBJ2-1,TRBD2
CASSPSSSGDTQYF,TGTGCCAGCAGTCCCTCCTCATCAGGGGATACGCAGTATTTT,TRBV6-1,.,14,TRBJ2-3,.